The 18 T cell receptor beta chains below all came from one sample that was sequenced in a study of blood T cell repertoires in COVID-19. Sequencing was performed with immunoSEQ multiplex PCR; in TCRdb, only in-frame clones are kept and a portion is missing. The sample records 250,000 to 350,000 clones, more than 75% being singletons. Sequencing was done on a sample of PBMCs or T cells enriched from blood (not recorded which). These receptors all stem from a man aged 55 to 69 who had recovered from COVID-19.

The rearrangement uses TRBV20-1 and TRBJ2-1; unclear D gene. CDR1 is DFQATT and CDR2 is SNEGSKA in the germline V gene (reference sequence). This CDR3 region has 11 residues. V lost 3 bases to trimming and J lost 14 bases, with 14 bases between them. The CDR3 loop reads CSASVGVIKFF. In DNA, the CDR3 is TGCAGTGCTAGCGTCGGTGTGATTAAGTTCTTC.

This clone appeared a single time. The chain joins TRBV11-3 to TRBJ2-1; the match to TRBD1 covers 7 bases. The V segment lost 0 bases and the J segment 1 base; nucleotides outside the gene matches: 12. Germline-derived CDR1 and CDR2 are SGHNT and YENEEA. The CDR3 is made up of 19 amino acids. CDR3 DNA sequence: TGTGCCAGCAGCTTAGATTCCCCGTTTCCGGGACAGTCCTACAATGAGCAGTTCTTC. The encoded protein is CASSLDSPFPGQSYNEQFF.

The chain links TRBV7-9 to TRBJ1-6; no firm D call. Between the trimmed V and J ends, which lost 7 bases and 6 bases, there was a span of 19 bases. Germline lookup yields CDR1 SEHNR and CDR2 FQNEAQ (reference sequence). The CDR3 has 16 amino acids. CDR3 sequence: CASNLGWEPGNSPLHF. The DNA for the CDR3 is TGTGCCAGCAACTTGGGGTGGGAGCCCGGTAATTCACCCCTCCACTTT.

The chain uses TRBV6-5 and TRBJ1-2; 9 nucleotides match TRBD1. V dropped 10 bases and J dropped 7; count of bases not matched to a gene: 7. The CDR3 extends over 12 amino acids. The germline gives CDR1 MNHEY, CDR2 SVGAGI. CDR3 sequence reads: CATKQGAAGYTF. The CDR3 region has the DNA TGTGCCACCAAACAGGGGGCGGCTGGCTACACCTTC.

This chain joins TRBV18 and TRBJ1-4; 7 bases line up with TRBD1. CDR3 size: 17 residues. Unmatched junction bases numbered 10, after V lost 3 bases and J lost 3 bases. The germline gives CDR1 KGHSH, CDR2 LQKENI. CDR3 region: CASSPNRGGRANEKLFF. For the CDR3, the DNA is TGTGCCAGCTCACCGAACAGGGGTGGTAGAGCTAATGAAAAACTGTTTTTT.

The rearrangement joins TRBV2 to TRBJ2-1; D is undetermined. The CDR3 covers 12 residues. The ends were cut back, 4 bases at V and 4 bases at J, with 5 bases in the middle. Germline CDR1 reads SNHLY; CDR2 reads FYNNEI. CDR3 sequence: CASSVSYNEQFF. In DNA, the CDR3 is TGTGCCAGCAGTGTGTCGTACAATGAGCAGTTCTTC.

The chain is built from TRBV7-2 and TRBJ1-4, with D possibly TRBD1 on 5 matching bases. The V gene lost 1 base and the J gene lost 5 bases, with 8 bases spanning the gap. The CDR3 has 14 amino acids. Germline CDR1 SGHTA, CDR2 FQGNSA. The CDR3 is CASSLGGLNEKLFF. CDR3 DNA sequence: TGTGCCAGCAGCTTAGGGGGACTCAATGAAAAACTGTTTTTT. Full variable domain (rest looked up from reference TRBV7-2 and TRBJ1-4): GAGVSQSPSNKVTEKGKDVELRCDPISGHTALYWYRQSLGQGLEFLIYFQGNSAPDKSGLPSDRFSAERTGGSVSTLTIQRTQQEDSAVYLCASSLGGLNEKLFFGSGTQLSVL.

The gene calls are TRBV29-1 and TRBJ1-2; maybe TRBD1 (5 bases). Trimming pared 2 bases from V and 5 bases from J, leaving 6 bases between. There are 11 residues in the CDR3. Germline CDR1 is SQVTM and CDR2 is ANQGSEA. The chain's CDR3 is CSVEQGYGYTF. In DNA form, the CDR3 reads TGCAGCGTTGAACAGGGATATGGCTACACCTTC.

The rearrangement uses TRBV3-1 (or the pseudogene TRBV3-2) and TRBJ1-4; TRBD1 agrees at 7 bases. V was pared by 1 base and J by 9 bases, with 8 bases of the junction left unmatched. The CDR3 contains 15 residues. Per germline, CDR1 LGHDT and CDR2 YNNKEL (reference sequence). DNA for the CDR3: TGTGCCAGCAGCCAAGTGAGGAGGGGGCCGAAAAAACTGTTTTTT. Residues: CASSQVRRGPKKLFF.

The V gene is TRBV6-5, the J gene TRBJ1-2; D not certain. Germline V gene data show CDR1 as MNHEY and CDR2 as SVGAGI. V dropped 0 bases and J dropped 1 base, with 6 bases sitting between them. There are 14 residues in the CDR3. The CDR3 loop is CASSYSRSNYGYTF. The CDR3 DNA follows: TGTGCCAGCAGTTACTCTCGGAGTAACTATGGCTACACCTTC.

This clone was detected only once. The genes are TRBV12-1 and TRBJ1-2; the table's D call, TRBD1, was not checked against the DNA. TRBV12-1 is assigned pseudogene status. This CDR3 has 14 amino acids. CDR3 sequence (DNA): TGTGCCAGCAACTACCGGGACAGGGGTTGTGGCTACACCTTC. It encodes CASNYRDRGCGYTF.

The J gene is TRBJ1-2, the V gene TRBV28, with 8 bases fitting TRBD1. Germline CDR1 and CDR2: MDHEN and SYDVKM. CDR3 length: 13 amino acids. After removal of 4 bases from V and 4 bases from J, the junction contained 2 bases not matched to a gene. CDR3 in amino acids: CASSWTGTYGYTF. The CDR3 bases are TGTGCCAGCAGTTGGACAGGGACCTATGGCTACACCTTC.

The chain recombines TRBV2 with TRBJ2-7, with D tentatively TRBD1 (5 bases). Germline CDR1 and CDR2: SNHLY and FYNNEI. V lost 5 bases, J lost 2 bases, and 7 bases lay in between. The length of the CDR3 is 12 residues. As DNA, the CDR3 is TGTGCCAGCAGTCAGGGCCCCTACGAGCAGTACTTC. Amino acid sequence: CASSQGPYEQYF.

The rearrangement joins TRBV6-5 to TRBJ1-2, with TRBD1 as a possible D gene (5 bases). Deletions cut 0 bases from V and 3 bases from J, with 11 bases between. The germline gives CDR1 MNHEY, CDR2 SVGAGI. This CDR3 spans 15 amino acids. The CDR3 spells CASSYSRRGDYGYTF. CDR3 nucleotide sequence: TGTGCCAGCAGTTACTCCAGAAGGGGCGACTATGGCTACACCTTC.

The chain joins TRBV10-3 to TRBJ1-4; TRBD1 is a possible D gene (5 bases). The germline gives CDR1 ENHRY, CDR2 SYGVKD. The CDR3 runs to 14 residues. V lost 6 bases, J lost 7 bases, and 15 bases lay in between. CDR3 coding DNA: TGTGCCATCAGCGACGGGGGTGAGGGTGAAAAACTGTTTTTT. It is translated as CAISDGGEGEKLFF.

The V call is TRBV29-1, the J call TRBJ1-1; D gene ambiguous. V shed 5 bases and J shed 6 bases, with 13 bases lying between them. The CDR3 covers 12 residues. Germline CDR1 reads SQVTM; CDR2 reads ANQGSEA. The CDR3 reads CSVLEGRAEAFF. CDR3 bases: TGCAGCGTTCTTGAGGGTAGGGCTGAAGCTTTCTTT. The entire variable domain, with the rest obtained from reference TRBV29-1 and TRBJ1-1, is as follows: SAVISQKPSRDICQRGTSLTIQCQVDSQVTMMFWYRQQPGQSLTLIATANQGSEATYESGFVIDKFPISRPNLTFSTLTVSNMSPEDSSIYLCSVLEGRAEAFFGQGTRLTVV.

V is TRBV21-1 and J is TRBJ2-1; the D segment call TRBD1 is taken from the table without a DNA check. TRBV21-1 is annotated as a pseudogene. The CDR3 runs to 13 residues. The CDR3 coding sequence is TGTGCCAGCAGCAAAAGTACAGGGCCGGCGCCCTTCTTC. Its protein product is CASSKSTGPAPFF.

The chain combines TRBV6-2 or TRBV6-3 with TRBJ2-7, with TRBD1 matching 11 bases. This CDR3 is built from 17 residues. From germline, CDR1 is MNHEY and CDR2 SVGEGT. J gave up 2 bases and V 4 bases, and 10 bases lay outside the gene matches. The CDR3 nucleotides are TGTGCCAGCAGTTTCACCCCTCCGGGACAGGGGGCCTACGAGCAGTACTTC. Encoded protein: CASSFTPPGQGAYEQYF.